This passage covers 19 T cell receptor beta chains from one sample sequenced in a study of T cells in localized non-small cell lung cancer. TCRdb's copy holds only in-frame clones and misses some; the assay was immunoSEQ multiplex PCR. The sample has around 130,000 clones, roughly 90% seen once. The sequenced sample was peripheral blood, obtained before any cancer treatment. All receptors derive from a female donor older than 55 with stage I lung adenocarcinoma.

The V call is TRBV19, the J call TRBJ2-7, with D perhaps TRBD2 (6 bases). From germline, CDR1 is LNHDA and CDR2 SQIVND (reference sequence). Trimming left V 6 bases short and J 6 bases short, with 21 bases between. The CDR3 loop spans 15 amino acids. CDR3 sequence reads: CASSWGVQGIGEQYF. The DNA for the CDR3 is TGTGCCAGTAGCTGGGGGGTTCAGGGAATAGGCGAGCAGTACTTC. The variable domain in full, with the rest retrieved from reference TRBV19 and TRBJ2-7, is DGGITQSPKYLFRKEGQNVTLSCEQNLNHDAMYWYRQDPGQGLRLIYYSQIVNDFQKGDIAEGYSVSREKKESFPLTVTSAQKNPTAFYLCASSWGVQGIGEQYFGPGTRLTVT.

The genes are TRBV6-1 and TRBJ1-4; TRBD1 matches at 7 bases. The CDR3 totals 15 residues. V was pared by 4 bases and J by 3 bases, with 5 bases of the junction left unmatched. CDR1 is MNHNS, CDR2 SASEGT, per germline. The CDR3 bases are TGTGCCAGCAGTGCAACCGGGACAGCTAATGAAAAACTGTTTTTT. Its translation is CASSATGTANEKLFF.

The CDR3 bases are TGTGCCAGCAGCTTAACCTTCGGGACAGGGAGGACGACTAATGAAAAACTGTTTTTT. As protein: CASSLTFGTGRTTNEKLFF. This chain connects TRBV5-5 to TRBJ1-4; 9 nucleotides align to TRBD1. CDR3 length: 19 residues. The ends lost 2 bases at V and 2 bases at J; junction bases unmatched: 13. CDR1 is SGHKS and CDR2 is YYEKEE in the germline V gene (reference sequence).

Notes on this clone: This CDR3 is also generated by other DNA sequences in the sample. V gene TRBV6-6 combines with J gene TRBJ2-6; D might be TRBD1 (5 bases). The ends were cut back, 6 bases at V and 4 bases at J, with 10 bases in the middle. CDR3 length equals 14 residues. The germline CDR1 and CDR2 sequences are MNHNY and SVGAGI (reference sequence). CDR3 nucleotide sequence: TGTGCCAGCAGCTATACAGGCGGGGCCAACGTCCTGACTTTC. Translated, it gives CASSYTGGANVLTF.

The DNA for the CDR3 is TGTGCCAGCAGCTTAGAAGACAGGGGCTATGGCTACACCTTC. Its protein is CASSLEDRGYGYTF. This chain links TRBV11-1 with TRBJ1-2, with 8 bases aligning to TRBD1. The CDR3 runs to 14 residues. Germline CDR1 SGHAT, CDR2 FQDESV (reference sequence). V lost 1 base and J lost 4; bases outside the gene matches: 2.

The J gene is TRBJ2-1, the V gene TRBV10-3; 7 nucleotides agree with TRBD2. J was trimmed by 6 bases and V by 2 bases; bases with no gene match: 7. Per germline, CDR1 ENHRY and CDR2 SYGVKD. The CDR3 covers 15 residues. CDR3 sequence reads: CAISELLGGGNEQFF. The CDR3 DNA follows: TGTGCCATCAGTGAGCTTCTTGGCGGGGGCAATGAGCAGTTCTTC.

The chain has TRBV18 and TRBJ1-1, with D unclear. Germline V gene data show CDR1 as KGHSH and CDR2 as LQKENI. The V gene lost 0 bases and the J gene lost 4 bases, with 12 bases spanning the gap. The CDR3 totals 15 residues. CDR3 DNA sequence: TGTGCCAGCTCACCACCGTCTCGGGGAGGCACTGAAGCTTTCTTT. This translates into CASSPPSRGGTEAFF.

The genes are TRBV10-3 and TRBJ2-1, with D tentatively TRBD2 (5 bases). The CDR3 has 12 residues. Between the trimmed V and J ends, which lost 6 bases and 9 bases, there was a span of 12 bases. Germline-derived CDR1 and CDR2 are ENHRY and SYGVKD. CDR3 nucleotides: TGTGCCATCAGAGCCCACGCGGGTGAGCAGTTCTTC. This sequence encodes CAIRAHAGEQFF.

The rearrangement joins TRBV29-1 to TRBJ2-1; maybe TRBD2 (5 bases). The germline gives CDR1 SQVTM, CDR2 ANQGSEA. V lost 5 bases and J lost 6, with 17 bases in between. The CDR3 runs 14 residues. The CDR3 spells CSVPRWLAVNEQFF. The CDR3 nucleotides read TGCAGCGTTCCCCGGTGGCTAGCAGTCAATGAGCAGTTCTTC.

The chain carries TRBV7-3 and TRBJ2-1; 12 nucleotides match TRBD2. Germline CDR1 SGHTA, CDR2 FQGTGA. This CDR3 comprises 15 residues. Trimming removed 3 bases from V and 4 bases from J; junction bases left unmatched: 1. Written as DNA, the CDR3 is TGTGCCAGCAGCTTGCTAGCGGGAGGGTACAATGAGCAGTTCTTC. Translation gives CASSLLAGGYNEQFF. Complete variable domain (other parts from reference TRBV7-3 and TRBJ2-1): GAGVSQTPSNKVTEKGKYVELRCDPISGHTALYWYRQSLGQGPEFLIYFQGTGAADDSGLPNDRFFAVRPEGSVSTLKIQRTERGDSAVYLCASSLLAGGYNEQFFGPGTRLTVL.

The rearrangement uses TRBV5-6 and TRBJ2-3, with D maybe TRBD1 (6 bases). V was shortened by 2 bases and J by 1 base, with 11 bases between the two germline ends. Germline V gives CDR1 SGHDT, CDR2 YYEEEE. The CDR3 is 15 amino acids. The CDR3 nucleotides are TGTGCCAGCAGCTTCTTACAGGGAGGCACAGATACGCAGTATTTT. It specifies CASSFLQGGTDTQYF.

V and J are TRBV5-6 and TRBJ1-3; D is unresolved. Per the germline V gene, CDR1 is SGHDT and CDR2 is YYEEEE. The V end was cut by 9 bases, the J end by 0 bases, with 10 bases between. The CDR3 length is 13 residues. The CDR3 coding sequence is TGTGCCAACAATAGAGACTCTGGAAACACCATATATTTT. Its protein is CANNRDSGNTIYF.

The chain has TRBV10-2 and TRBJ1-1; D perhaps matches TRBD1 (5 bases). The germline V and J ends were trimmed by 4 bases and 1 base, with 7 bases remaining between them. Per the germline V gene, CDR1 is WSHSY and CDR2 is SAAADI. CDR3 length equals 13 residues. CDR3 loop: CASSGQGNTEAFF. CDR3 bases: TGCGCCAGCAGTGGCCAGGGGAACACTGAAGCTTTCTTT.

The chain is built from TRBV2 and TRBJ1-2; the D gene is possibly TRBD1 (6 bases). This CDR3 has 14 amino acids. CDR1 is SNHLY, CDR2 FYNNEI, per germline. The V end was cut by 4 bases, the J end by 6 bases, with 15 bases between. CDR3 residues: CASSVLQGRDGYTF. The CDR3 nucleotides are TGTGCCAGCAGTGTGCTCCAGGGGCGGGATGGCTACACCTTC.

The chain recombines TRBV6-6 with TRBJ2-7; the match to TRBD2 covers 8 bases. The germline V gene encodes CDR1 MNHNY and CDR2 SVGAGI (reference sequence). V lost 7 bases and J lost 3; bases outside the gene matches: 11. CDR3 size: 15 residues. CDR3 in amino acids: CASTDGTRYNYEQYF. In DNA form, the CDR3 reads TGTGCCAGCACCGACGGGACTAGGTATAACTACGAGCAGTACTTC.

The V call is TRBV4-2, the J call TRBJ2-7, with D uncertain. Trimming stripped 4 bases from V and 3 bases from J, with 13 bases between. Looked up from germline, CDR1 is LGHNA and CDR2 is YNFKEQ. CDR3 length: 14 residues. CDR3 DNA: TGTGCCAGCAGCCTTCGGTCGCAACACTACGAGCAGTACTTC. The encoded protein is CASSLRSQHYEQYF.

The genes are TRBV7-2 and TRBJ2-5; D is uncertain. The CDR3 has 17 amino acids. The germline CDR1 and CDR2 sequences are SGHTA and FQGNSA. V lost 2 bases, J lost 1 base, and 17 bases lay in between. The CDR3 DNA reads TGTGCCAGCAGCTTACACAATGACGTCATACTCCAAGAGACCCAGTACTTC. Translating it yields CASSLHNDVILQETQYF.

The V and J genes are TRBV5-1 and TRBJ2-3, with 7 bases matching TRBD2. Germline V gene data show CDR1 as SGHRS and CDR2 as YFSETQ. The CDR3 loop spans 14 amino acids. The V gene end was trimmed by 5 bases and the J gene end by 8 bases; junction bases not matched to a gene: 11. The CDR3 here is CASRSGTTQVTQYF. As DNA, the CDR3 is TGCGCCAGCAGGTCCGGGACTACACAAGTTACGCAGTATTTT. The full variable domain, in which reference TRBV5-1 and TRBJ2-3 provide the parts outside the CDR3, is KAGVTQTPRYLIKTRGQQVTLSCSPISGHRSVSWYQQTPGQGLQFLFEYFSETQRNKGNFPGRFSGRQFSNSRSEMNVSTLELGDSALYLCASRSGTTQVTQYFGPGTRLTVL.

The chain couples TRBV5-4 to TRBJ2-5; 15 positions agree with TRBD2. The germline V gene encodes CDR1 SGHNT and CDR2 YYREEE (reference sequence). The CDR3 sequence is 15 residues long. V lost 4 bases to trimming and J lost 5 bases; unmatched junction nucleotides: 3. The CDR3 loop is CASSLGTSGRETQYF. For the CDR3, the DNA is TGTGCCAGCAGCCTAGGGACTAGCGGGAGGGAGACCCAGTACTTC.